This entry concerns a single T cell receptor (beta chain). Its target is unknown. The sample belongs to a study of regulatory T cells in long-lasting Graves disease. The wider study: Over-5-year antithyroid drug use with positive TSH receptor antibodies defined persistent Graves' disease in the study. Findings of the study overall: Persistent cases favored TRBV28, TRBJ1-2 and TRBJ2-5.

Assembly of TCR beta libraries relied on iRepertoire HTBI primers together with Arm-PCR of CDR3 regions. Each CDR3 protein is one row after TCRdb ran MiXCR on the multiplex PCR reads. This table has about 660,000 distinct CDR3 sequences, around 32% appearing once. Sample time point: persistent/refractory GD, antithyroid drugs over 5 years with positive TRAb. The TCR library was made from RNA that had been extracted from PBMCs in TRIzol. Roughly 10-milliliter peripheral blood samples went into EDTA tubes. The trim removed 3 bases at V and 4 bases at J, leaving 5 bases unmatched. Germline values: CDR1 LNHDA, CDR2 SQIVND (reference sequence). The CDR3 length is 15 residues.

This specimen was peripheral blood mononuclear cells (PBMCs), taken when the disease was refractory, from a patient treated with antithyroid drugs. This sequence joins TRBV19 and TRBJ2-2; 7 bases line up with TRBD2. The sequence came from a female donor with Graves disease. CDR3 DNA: TGTGCCAGTAGTATTGGGGGACTACCCACCGGGGAGCTGTTTTTT. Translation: CASSIGGLPTGELFF.